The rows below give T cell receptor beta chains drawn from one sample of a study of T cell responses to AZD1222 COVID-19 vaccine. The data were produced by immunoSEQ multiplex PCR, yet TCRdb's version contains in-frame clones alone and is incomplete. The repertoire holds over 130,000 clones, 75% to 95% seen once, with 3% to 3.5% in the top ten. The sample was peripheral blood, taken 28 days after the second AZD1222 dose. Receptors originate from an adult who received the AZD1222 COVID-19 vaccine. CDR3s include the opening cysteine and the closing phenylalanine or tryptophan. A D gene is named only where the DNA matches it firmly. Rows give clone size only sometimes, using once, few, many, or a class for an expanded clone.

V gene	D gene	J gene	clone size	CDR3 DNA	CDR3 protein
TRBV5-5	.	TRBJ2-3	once	TGTGCCAGCAGCTTGGGGCTTTTTCCTAGCACAGATACGCAGTATTTT	CASSLGLFPSTDTQYF
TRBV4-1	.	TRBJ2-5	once	TGCGCCAGCAGCCAAAGCTCCTCCCCAGGGAGCTCCCCCCTAGAGACCCAGTACTTC	CASSQSSSPGSSPLETQYF
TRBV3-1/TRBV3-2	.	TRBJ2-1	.	TGTGCCAGCAGCCAAGACCGGGGGAACCACTACTACAATGAGCAGTTCTTC	CASSQDRGNHYYNEQFF
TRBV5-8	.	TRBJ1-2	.	TGTGCCAGCAGCCGGGACACCAACTATGGCTACACCTTC	CASSRDTNYGYTF
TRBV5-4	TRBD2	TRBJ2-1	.	TGTGCCAGCAGCCCAACAGCGGGAGGCTACAATGAGCAGTTCTTC	CASSPTAGGYNEQFF
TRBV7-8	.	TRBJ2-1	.	TGTGCCAGCAGCCCACCACCCCCGGGCGGGCAGTTCTTC	CASSPPPPGGQFF
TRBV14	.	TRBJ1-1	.	TGTGCCAGCAGCCAATTCAGGGGATCGAGCCTCACTGAAGCTTTCTTT	CASSQFRGSSLTEAFF
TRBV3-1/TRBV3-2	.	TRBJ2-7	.	TGTGCCAGCAGCCGACGTAGGCGGGACGACGAGCAGTACTTC	CASSRRRRDDEQYF
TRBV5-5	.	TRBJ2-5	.	TGTGCCACCTCCCCGGGGTGGCAGTACCAAGAGACCCAGTACTTC	CATSPGWQYQETQYF
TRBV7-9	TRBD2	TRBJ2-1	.	TGTGCCAGCAGCATCTCAGCGGGGGACTACAATGAGCAGTTCTTC	CASSISAGDYNEQFF
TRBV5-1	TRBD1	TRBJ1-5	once	TGCGCCAGCAGCCCCGGACAGGGAAGAAATCAGCCCCAGCATTTT	CASSPGQGRNQPQHF
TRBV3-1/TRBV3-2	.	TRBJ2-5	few	TGTGCCAGCAGCCAAGGTATAGCGGAGGGGGGAGAGACCCAGTACTTC	CASSQGIAEGGETQYF
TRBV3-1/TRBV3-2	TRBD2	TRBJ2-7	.	TGTGCCAGCAGCCAATCACTAGCGGGAGGAGTAGACGAGCAGTACTTC	CASSQSLAGGVDEQYF
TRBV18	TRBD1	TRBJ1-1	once	TGTGCCAGCTCACCCTCCGGGACAGGGAAAAACACTGAAGCTTTCTTT	CASSPSGTGKNTEAFF
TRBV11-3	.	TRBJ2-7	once	TGTGCCAGCAGCTTACAACAGGAGTACGAGCAGTACTTC	CASSLQQEYEQYF
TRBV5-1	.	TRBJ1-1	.	TGCGCCAGCAGCTTGATTATGAACACTGAAGCTTTCTTT	CASSLIMNTEAFF
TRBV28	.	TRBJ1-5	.	TGTGCCAGCGGGACGGCGGGGACTCAGCCCCAGCATTTT	CASGTAGTQPQHF
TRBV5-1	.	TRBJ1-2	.	TGCGCCAGCAGGGCAGGGCATAATGGCTACACCTTC	CASRAGHNGYTF
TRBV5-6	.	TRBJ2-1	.	TGTGCCAGCAGCTTGGCCGGAGGGAGTTCTTACAATGAGCAGTTCTTC	CASSLAGGSSYNEQFF
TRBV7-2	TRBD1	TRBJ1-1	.	TGTGCCAGCAGCTTACGTAGGGGGCAGGGGAACACTGAAGCTTTCTTT	CASSLRRGQGNTEAFF
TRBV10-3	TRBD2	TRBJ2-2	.	TGTGCCATCAGTGGGACGACTAGCGGCAACACCGGGGAGCTGTTTTTT	CAISGTTSGNTGELFF
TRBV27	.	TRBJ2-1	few	TGTGCCAGCAGTATGCCTAACCCTAAGGGGTACAATGAGCAGTTCTTC	CASSMPNPKGYNEQFF
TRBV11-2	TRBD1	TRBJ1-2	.	TGTGCCAGCAGCTTAGATCAGGGGGCGAGAATTGGCTACACCTTC	CASSLDQGARIGYTF
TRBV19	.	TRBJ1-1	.	TGTGCCAGTAGTCCCGAGGGGGAGAGGCGAGCTTTCTTT	CASSPEGERRAFF
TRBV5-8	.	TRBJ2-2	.	TGTGCCAGCAGCCCGAACGGGGGCCGAACCGGGGAGCTGTTTTTT	CASSPNGGRTGELFF
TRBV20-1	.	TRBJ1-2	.	TGCAGTGCTGCTACGAATGCTGGCTACACCTTC	CSAATNAGYTF
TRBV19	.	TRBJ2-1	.	TGTGCCAGTAGTTCCCCTAGTGTACTTTTTTTCAATGAGCAGTTCTTC	CASSSPSVLFFNEQFF